The present T cell receptor (beta chain) was sequenced within a study of control samples from healthy donors and cancer patients. The assay was immunoSEQ multiplex PCR, and TCRdb's table has in-frame clones only and misses some. The sample carries about 160,000 clones, 70% to 90% recorded once. With V trimmed by 4 bases and J by 5 bases, 5 bases remained unmatched. This CDR3 region has 15 residues. The germline CDR1 and CDR2 sequences are MNHEY and SMNVEV (reference sequence). The V call is TRBV27, the J call TRBJ2-1; 10 nucleotides line up with TRBD2. This clonotype originated in a man younger than 45 in good health. Sequences were obtained from blood. CDR3 in DNA: TGTGCCAGCAGTTGGAGCGGGGGGGACCACAATGAGCAGTTCTTC. As protein: CASSWSGGDHNEQFF.